Listed here are 12 T cell receptor beta chains from one sample, sequenced in a study of CXCR3-negative and CXCR3-positive naive CD8 T cells. Study-level results: CXCR3-positive naive cells had more hydrophobic TRB CDR3s than CXCR3-negative naive cells.

These TCRs are of unknown antigen specificity. The authors made the TRB cDNA libraries by 5' RACE using UMI labels. TCRdb reprocessed the 5' RACE reads and reports one entry per CDR3 protein, with no DNA. Here the sample table reports about 89,000 distinct CDR3 sequences. Sequencing used naive CXCR3+ CD8+ T cells from blood. Subset in this sample: CD45RO-CCR7+CD27+CD95- naive CD8+ T cells expressing CXCR3 (TNR3+). These TCRs come from a human donor in good health. Some clones in this sample may be carry-over from other donors' samples.

This chain connects TRBV12-3 or TRBV12-4 to TRBJ2-7; the TCRdb D gene call, TRBD1, has no DNA to confirm it. The CDR3 spans 16 residues. CDR3 region: CASSSLFGTGQDEQYF.

This chain connects TRBV29-1 to TRBJ2-1. Germline values: CDR1 SQVTM, CDR2 ANQGSEA. The CDR3 runs 11 residues. The CDR3 reads CSVEGVREQFF.

The V call is TRBV6-5, the J call TRBJ2-3; the TRBD2 assignment by TCRdb is unverifiable without DNA. CDR3 length equals 16 residues. The germline gives CDR1 MNHEY, CDR2 SVGAGI. CDR3 sequence: CASSYLVGGSTDTQYF.

This chain uses TRBV9 with TRBJ2-1; TCRdb's D call of TRBD1 is untestable without DNA. CDR1 SGDLS and CDR2 YYNGEE come from the germline V gene. The CDR3 contains 16 residues. The CDR3 sequence is CASSVVEGDPYNEQFF.

This sequence joins TRBV5-1 and TRBJ2-7. The germline gives CDR1 SGHRS, CDR2 YFSETQ. The CDR3 contains 13 residues. The CDR3 sequence: CASSEQLTYEQYF.

J is TRBJ1-1 and V is TRBV19; TCRdb outputs TRBD1, but without DNA this stays unchecked. This CDR3 is 15 amino acids long. Germline CDR1 LNHDA, CDR2 SQIVND (reference sequence). Here the CDR3 reads CASIGWTGVNTEAFF.

The rearrangement uses TRBV4-3 and TRBJ2-1. Germline CDR1 reads LGHNA; CDR2 reads YSLEER. The CDR3 contains 15 residues. The CDR3: CASSQDRTAYNEQFF.

V is TRBV5-4 and J is TRBJ2-1; the D call of TRBD2 rests on TCRdb alone, since no DNA is present to check it. The germline V gene encodes CDR1 SGHNT and CDR2 YYREEE (reference sequence). The CDR3 length is 15 residues. This chain's CDR3 is CASSLGVGGHDEQFF.

The J gene is TRBJ2-6, the V gene TRBV5-1; checking the TCRdb D call of TRBD2 is not possible without DNA. The germline V gene has CDR1 SGHRS and CDR2 YFSETQ. The length of the CDR3 is 17 residues. The CDR3 sequence is CASSSLGGETGANVLTF.

The chain has TRBV7-2 and TRBJ2-7; TCRdb returns TRBD1, unconfirmable since there is no DNA. The CDR3 sequence is 15 residues long. Germline CDR1 SGHTA, CDR2 FQGNSA. The CDR3 here is CASSLGTFFSYEQYF.

The chain combines TRBV13 with TRBJ2-2. Per the germline V gene, CDR1 is PRHDT and CDR2 is FYEKMQ (reference sequence). The CDR3 loop spans 15 amino acids. CDR3 residues: CASSLGLGNTGELFF. Together with reference TRBV13 and TRBJ2-2, the CDR3 gives the full variable domain: AAGVIQSPRHLIKEKRETATLKCYPIPRHDTVYWYQQGPGQDPQFLISFYEKMQSDKGSIPDRFSAQQFSDYHSELNMSSLELGDSALYFCASSLGLGNTGELFFGEGSRLTVL.

The chain uses TRBV19 and TRBJ1-5; there is no DNA to check the TCRdb D call of TRBD1. The germline gives CDR1 LNHDA, CDR2 SQIVND (reference sequence). The CDR3 sequence is 14 residues long. The CDR3: CASTPGTPNQPQHF.